The rows below give T cell receptor beta chains drawn from one sample of a study of shared clonotypes between healthy human individuals. Clones were sequenced by immunoSEQ multiplex PCR, and TCRdb holds only the in-frame ones, with some missing. The sample includes just over 2,000,000 clones, roughly 95% seen only once; the top ten take 0.13%. Material for sequencing was naive CD4+ T cells sorted from blood. All receptors derive from a man aged 18 to 35 in good health. The CDR3 runs from the conserved cysteine through the conserved F or W. Each record gives: D gene, clone size, J gene, V gene, CDR3 protein, CDR3 DNA. The D gene is left open where the match is weak. A row's size may be missing; if present it is once, few, many or a size class.

>-|-|TRBJ1-4|TRBV4-1
CASSRNDPNEKLFF
TGCGCCAGCAGCCGAAATGACCCTAATGAAAAACTGTTTTTT
>-|-|TRBJ2-3|TRBV12-2
CASHKISNRDFAGLILDTQYF
TGTGCAAGTCACAAAATCTCAAATCGGGACTTTGCGGGCCTTATATTAGATACGCAGTATTTT
>-|-|TRBJ1-3|TRBV9
CASSTPTGSGNTIYF
TGTGCCAGCAGCACACCAACAGGGAGTGGAAACACCATATATTTT
>-|-|TRBJ2-5|TRBV9
CASSVRAIMETQYF
TGTGCCAGCAGCGTCAGAGCGATTATGGAGACCCAGTACTTC
>TRBD1|-|TRBJ2-1|TRBV7-9
CASSSWDRGFSEQFF
TGTGCCAGCAGCTCCTGGGACAGGGGCTTCAGTGAGCAGTTCTTC
>-|-|TRBJ1-2|TRBV18
CASSPTREGYTF
TGTGCCAGCTCACCCACAAGGGAAGGCTACACCTTC
>TRBD2|-|TRBJ2-5|TRBV30
CAQELATQETQYF
TGTGCCCAGGAACTAGCGACTCAAGAGACCCAGTACTTC
>-|once|TRBJ1-2|TRBV19
CASSAGETYGYTF
TGTGCCAGTAGTGCAGGGGAGACTTATGGCTACACCTTC
>-|-|TRBJ2-7|TRBV7-2
CASRLTGTDLSQYF
TGTGCCAGCAGACTAACCGGGACGGACCTCAGTCAGTACTTC
>TRBD1|-|TRBJ2-7|TRBV6-6
CASIFGQGTYEQYF
TGTGCCAGCATATTTGGACAGGGAACCTACGAGCAGTACTTC
>-|-|TRBJ2-1|TRBV7-6
CASSLANEQFF
TGTGCCAGCAGCTTAGCCAATGAGCAGTTCTTC
>TRBD2|-|TRBJ2-7|TRBV7-9
CASSNPSGRGGEQYF
TGTGCCAGCAGCAACCCTAGCGGGAGGGGCGGCGAGCAGTACTTC
>-|-|TRBJ1-2|TRBV7-6
CASSLEGSAGYTF
TGTGCCAGCAGTCTCGAGGGGTCCGCTGGCTACACCTTC
>TRBD2|few|TRBJ2-5|TRBV30
CAWTSGQETQYF
TGTGCCTGGACTAGCGGCCAAGAGACCCAGTACTTC
>-|once|TRBJ2-1|TRBV9
CASSPQTTDNEQFF
TGTGCCAGCAGCCCGCAGACTACTGACAATGAGCAGTTCTTC
>-|-|TRBJ2-2|TRBV18
CASSPRGELFF
TGTGCCAGCTCACCACGGGGGGAGCTGTTTTTT
>TRBD2|-|TRBJ2-5|TRBV18
CASSPLAGEETQYF
TGTGCCAGCTCGCCTTTAGCGGGAGAAGAGACCCAGTACTTC
>-|-|TRBJ1-4|TRBV7-9
CASSLVRGPTEKLFF
TGTGCCAGCAGCTTAGTGCGCGGGCCCACGGAAAAACTGTTTTTT
>-|once|TRBJ1-2|TRBV19
CASTGTQTRGYTF
TGTGCCAGTACCGGGACACAAACGAGGGGCTACACCTTC
>TRBD1|-|TRBJ1-4|TRBV5-6
CASSFRQGGEKLFF
TGTGCCAGCAGCTTCAGACAGGGAGGTGAAAAACTGTTTTTT
>TRBD1|-|TRBJ1-6|TRBV5-8
CASRGRDRANSPLHF
TGTGCCAGCAGGGGCCGGGACAGGGCTAATTCACCCCTCCACTTT
>-|-|TRBJ1-4|TRBV9
CASSQSPRGANEKLFF
TGTGCCAGCAGCCAAAGTCCCAGGGGAGCTAATGAAAAACTGTTTTTT
>TRBD2|once|TRBJ2-3|TRBV27
CASTPAGGTDTQYF
TGTGCCAGCACCCCCGCGGGAGGCACAGATACGCAGTATTTT
>-|-|TRBJ2-3|TRBV10-2
CASSDPGPSTDTQYF
TGCGCCAGCAGTGATCCGGGGCCCAGCACAGATACGCAGTATTTT
>-|-|TRBJ2-1|TRBV30
CAWKLYNEQFF
TGTGCCTGGAAACTTTACAATGAGCAGTTCTTC
>TRBD1|-|TRBJ2-7|TRBV7-9
CASSLADRGDDEQYF
TGTGCCAGCAGCTTAGCGGACAGGGGGGACGACGAGCAGTACTTC
>TRBD2|-|TRBJ2-3|TRBV14
CASSPRTSGGAVRRTDTQYF
TGTGCCAGCAGCCCTCGGACTAGCGGGGGGGCTGTCAGACGCACAGATACGCAGTATTTT
>-|-|TRBJ1-3|TRBV30
CAWSVRRGSGNTIYF
TGTGCCTGGAGTGTACGGAGGGGTTCTGGAAACACCATATATTTT
>TRBD1|once|TRBJ1-4|TRBV11-2
CASRLQGAVGEKLFF
TGTGCCAGCAGATTACAGGGGGCAGTTGGTGAAAAACTGTTTTTT
>-|-|TRBJ1-6|TRBV2
CASMGGSSYNSPLHF
TGTGCCAGCATGGGGGGGAGCTCCTATAATTCACCCCTCCACTTT
>TRBD1|-|TRBJ2-1|TRBV5-1
CASSPGQGFNEQFF
TGCGCCAGCAGCCCGGGACAGGGTTTCAATGAGCAGTTCTTC
>TRBD1|-|TRBJ2-5|TRBV5-4
CASSQGDRGRETQYF
TGTGCCAGCAGCCAAGGCGACAGGGGTAGAGAGACCCAGTACTTC
>-|-|TRBJ1-2|TRBV6-5
CASRRPGTDGYTF
TGTGCCAGCAGACGCCCCGGGACGGATGGCTACACCTTC
>-|-|TRBJ2-5|TRBV5-1
CASSLARGARQETQYF
TGCGCCAGCAGCTTGGCCCGAGGGGCTCGGCAAGAGACCCAGTACTTC
>-|-|TRBJ2-6|TRBV2
CASRAAGSGANVLTF
TGTGCCAGCAGGGCCGCGGGGTCTGGGGCCAACGTCCTGACTTTC
>-|-|TRBJ2-5|TRBV28
CASSLTGRVQETQYF
TGTGCCAGCAGTTTAACAGGGAGGGTCCAAGAGACCCAGTACTTC
>TRBD1|-|TRBJ1-1|TRBV7-9
CASTRAGQDLAFF
TGTGCCAGCACCAGGGCCGGACAGGATCTAGCTTTCTTT
>TRBD2|-|TRBJ2-1|TRBV9
CASSPTSGGLTYNEQFF
TGTGCCAGCAGCCCGACTAGCGGGGGACTAACCTACAATGAGCAGTTCTTC
>-|-|TRBJ1-2|TRBV7-2
CASSLAGQGLIGYTF
TGTGCCAGCAGCTTAGCGGGCCAGGGTCTAATTGGCTACACCTTC
>-|few|TRBJ1-2|TRBV11-2
CASSFLGGADYGYTF
TGTGCCAGCAGCTTTCTGGGGGGCGCAGACTATGGCTACACCTTC
>-|-|TRBJ1-2|TRBV6-5
CASSYLSQRTTGYTF
TGTGCCAGCAGTTACTTGTCCCAACGTACAACGGGCTACACCTTC
>-|many|TRBJ2-7|TRBV7-9
CASSLGRGIYEQYF
TGTGCCAGCAGCTTAGGGAGGGGGATCTACGAGCAGTACTTC